The text below deals with one T cell receptor (beta chain). The junction shows a germline mismatch at one end, possibly a read error. This entry belongs to a study of blood T cell repertoires in COVID-19. Turning to the study itself: Spain, Italy and the United States supplied samples that represented acute and convalescent COVID-19. In each case, the material was cDNA or gDNA derived from T cells, B-cell-depleted T cells, or PBMCs.

In the original workflow: Researchers report that nucleated cell counts were estimated from reference gene primer amplification. The table came from immunoSEQ multiplex PCR; TCRdb's copy has only in-frame clones and leaves some out. The D gene and trimming were derived from the DNA, and the V and J assignments and clone size from that table. This sample has 95,000 to 130,000 clones, with just under 85% found just once. The CDR3 has 16 residues. CDR1 and CDR2 from the germline V gene are SSHAT and FNYEAQ (reference sequence). The receptor comes from a man between 65 and 85 years old with active or convalescent COVID-19. This chain connects TRBV7-7 to TRBJ1-1, with 9 nucleotides matching TRBD1. Sequenced input: peripheral blood. CDR3 sequence: CASSPPGTGTNTEAFF. CDR3 coding DNA: TGTGCTAGCAGCCCACCCGGGACAGGGACAAACACTGAAGCTTTCTTT.